These 21 T cell receptor beta chains were all obtained from the same sample, sequenced in a study of Ad26.COV2.S vaccination and SARS-CoV-2 variants. Assay: immunoSEQ multiplex PCR; the TCRdb copy retains only in-frame clones and omits some. The table lists roughly 460,000 clones, about 88% of them singletons. Treatment: roughly 20 received Ad26.COV2.S at low or high dose, single or two shots; roughly five received placebo; per-sample allocation not given. All samples were drawn on day 63, counting from the first vaccine or placebo injection. This sample comprised peripheral blood, obtained in a trial of Ad26.COV2.S vaccine versus placebo. The receptors derive from a person aged 18-60 years who received the Ad26.COV2.S COVID-19 vaccine or a placebo.

The chain carries TRBV9 and TRBJ2-7; D might be TRBD1 (5 bases). Germline loops: CDR1 SGDLS, CDR2 YYNGEE. This CDR3 region has 14 residues. The V and J ends lost 0 bases and 2 bases respectively, with 9 bases between them. DNA of the CDR3: TGTGCCAGCAGCGTAGCCCAGGGAACCTACGAGCAGTACTTC. Its translation is CASSVAQGTYEQYF.

The chain combines TRBV27 with TRBJ2-1; 11 bases are a match to TRBD2. The CDR3 runs 21 residues. Germline trimming cut 1 base from V and 0 bases from J; bases unmatched to any gene: 14. Per the germline V gene, CDR1 is MNHEY and CDR2 is SMNVEV (reference sequence). In nucleotides, the CDR3 is TGTGCCAGCAGTTTATTGCCCCCGGGACTAGCGGCTTCAAGCTCCTACAATGAGCAGTTCTTC. Its protein is CASSLLPPGLAASSSYNEQFF.

In its sample, this clone was seen a few times. The rearrangement uses TRBV19 and TRBJ1-5, with D maybe TRBD1 (6 bases). Germline CDR1 reads LNHDA; CDR2 reads SQIVND (reference sequence). V dropped 7 bases and J dropped 2 bases, with 9 bases sitting between them. The CDR3 runs to 13 residues. This CDR3 reads CASTRTGNQPQHF. The CDR3 nucleotides read TGTGCCAGTACTAGGACAGGCAATCAGCCCCAGCATTTT. Combining the CDR3 with reference TRBV19 and TRBJ1-5 gives the whole variable domain DGGITQSPKYLFRKEGQNVTLSCEQNLNHDAMYWYRQDPGQGLRLIYYSQIVNDFQKGDIAEGYSVSREKKESFPLTVTSAQKNPTAFYLCASTRTGNQPQHFGDGTRLSIL.

This clone was picked up a small number of times. This sequence joins TRBV15 and TRBJ1-5; 8 bases line up with TRBD1. The CDR3 is 14 residues long. Looked up from germline, CDR1 is LNHNV and CDR2 is YYDKDF (reference sequence). V shed 6 bases, J shed 3 bases, and the junction held 4 bases outside the gene matches. This CDR3 reads CATRMTGDNQPQHF. CDR3 in DNA: TGTGCCACCAGGATGACAGGGGACAATCAGCCCCAGCATTTT.

This sequence joins TRBV5-1 and TRBJ2-5; D is possibly TRBD1 (6 bases). This CDR3 is built from 14 residues. Trimming shortened V by 1 base and J by 5 bases, and 12 bases separated the two germline ends. Germline lookup yields CDR1 SGHRS and CDR2 YFSETQ. CDR3 protein: CASSLNGQLETQYF. The DNA of the CDR3 is TGCGCCAGCAGCTTGAACGGACAGCTCGAGACCCAGTACTTC.

The J gene is TRBJ1-6, the V gene TRBV5-8, with TRBD1 matching over 9 bases. This CDR3 is built from 13 residues. With 4 bases clipped from V and 8 bases from J, the junction kept 1 base outside the gene matches. The germline V gene encodes CDR1 SGHTS and CDR2 YDEGEE. The CDR3 DNA reads as TGTGCCAGCAGCAGGGACAGGGATTCACCCCTCCACTTT. Protein product: CASSRDRDSPLHF.

The chain uses TRBV5-4 and TRBJ1-2, with 10 nucleotides matching TRBD1. Unmatched junction bases numbered 7, after V lost 5 bases and J lost 6 bases. Germline CDR1 is SGHNT and CDR2 is YYREEE (reference sequence). CDR3 size: 14 residues. Written as DNA, the CDR3 is TGTGCCAGCAGACACGCCGGGACAGGGGATGGCTACACCTTC. Translating it yields CASRHAGTGDGYTF.

V usage is TRBV9 and J usage is TRBJ1-1; D ambiguous. CDR1 is SGDLS, CDR2 YYNGEE, per germline. This CDR3 has 14 residues. The germline V and J ends were trimmed by 0 bases and 2 bases, with 8 bases remaining between them. CDR3 coding DNA: TGTGCCAGCAGCGTAGACGTCTTAAACACTGAAGCTTTCTTT. This gives the protein CASSVDVLNTEAFF.

V and J are TRBV3-1 (or the pseudogene TRBV3-2) and TRBJ2-1; a weak D match, TRBD2 (5 bases). The CDR3 has 16 amino acids. The germline CDR1 and CDR2 sequences are LGHDT and YNNKEL (reference sequence). The V end lost 0 bases, the J end lost 3 bases, and 12 bases lay between the germline ends. The CDR3 nucleotides are TGTGCCAGCAGCCAAGATGAGGGTTTGGTCTACAATGAGCAGTTCTTC. Protein sequence: CASSQDEGLVYNEQFF.

This clone occurred once. V gene TRBV2 combines with J gene TRBJ1-1, with TRBD1 matching 7 bases. The CDR3 has 13 amino acids. CDR1 is SNHLY, CDR2 FYNNEI, per germline. The ends lost 5 bases at V and 4 bases at J; junction bases unmatched: 4. The CDR3 region has the DNA TGTGCCAGCAGTAGGCAGGGGGTCACTGAAGCTTTCTTT. Translation: CASSRQGVTEAFF.

The gene calls are TRBV3-1 (or the pseudogene TRBV3-2) and TRBJ1-3; D perhaps matches TRBD1 (6 bases). This CDR3 has 15 residues. The germline V gene has CDR1 LGHDT and CDR2 YNNKEL (reference sequence). Trimming cost V 1 base and J 2 bases, with 9 bases left between them. The CDR3 region has the DNA TGTGCCAGCAGCCAAGCCCACAGGGCTGGAAACACCATATATTTT. This sequence encodes CASSQAHRAGNTIYF.

The chain has TRBV19 and TRBJ1-4; no definite D call. Germline CDR1 reads LNHDA; CDR2 reads SQIVND (reference sequence). Trimming took 6 bases from V and 3 from J, leaving 14 bases between them. This CDR3 is 15 amino acids long. CDR3 region: CASRHISRANEKLFF. The CDR3 nucleotides are TGTGCCAGTAGGCATATCTCTCGGGCTAATGAAAAACTGTTTTTT.

CDR3 bases: TGTGCCAGCAGCCAAAGGACTAGCGGGGCAAACACAGATACGCAGTATTTT. Protein sequence: CASSQRTSGANTDTQYF. The V and J genes are TRBV4-2 and TRBJ2-3, with 12 bases lining up with TRBD2. The CDR3 is 17 amino acids. J lost 2 bases, V lost 2 bases, and 5 bases had no gene match. Germline CDR1 and CDR2: LGHNA and YNFKEQ.

The V and J genes are TRBV7-9 and TRBJ1-2; TRBD1 agrees at 8 bases. V shed 5 bases, J shed 6 bases, and the junction held 5 bases outside the gene matches. Looked up from germline, CDR1 is SEHNR and CDR2 is FQNEAQ (reference sequence). CDR3 length equals 13 residues. The CDR3 DNA reads as TGTGCCAGCAGCCTTGGACAGGGTGATGGCTACACCTTC. Its translation: CASSLGQGDGYTF.

This chain connects TRBV7-9 to TRBJ1-4; 12 bases are a match to TRBD1. Germline lookup yields CDR1 SEHNR and CDR2 FQNEAQ (reference sequence). The V and J ends lost 4 bases and 3 bases, in that order; junction bases with no gene match: 6. This CDR3 is built from 17 residues. CDR3 sequence: CASSSRDRGLSNEKLFF. The CDR3 DNA is TGTGCCAGCAGCTCCCGGGACAGGGGGCTGTCTAATGAAAAACTGTTTTTT.

The chain recombines TRBV7-2 with TRBJ2-2, with no clear D. CDR1 and CDR2 (germline): SGHTA, FQGNSA. The CDR3 contains 16 residues. With 4 bases removed from V and 0 bases from J, the gap between germline ends came to 12 bases. The CDR3 protein is CASSSRGAANTGELFF. The CDR3 DNA sequence: TGTGCCAGCAGCTCTCGAGGCGCCGCGAACACCGGGGAGCTGTTTTTT.

This chain joins TRBV15 and TRBJ1-2, with TRBD1 matching over 8 bases. The V segment lost 1 base and the J segment 7 bases; nucleotides outside the gene matches: 5. CDR1 and CDR2 (germline): LNHNV, YYDKDF (reference sequence). The CDR3 loop spans 14 amino acids. CDR3 coding DNA: TGTGCCACCAGCAGAGCAGGGGGCGACGGTGGCTACACCTTC. This gives the protein CATSRAGGDGGYTF.

V usage is TRBV19 and J usage is TRBJ2-4; a possible D gene is TRBD2 (5 bases). V was trimmed by 7 bases and J by 2 bases, leaving 18 bases between them. This CDR3 spans 16 amino acids. Germline V gene lookup returns CDR1 LNHDA and CDR2 SQIVND (reference sequence). CDR3 region: CASKCLRAPTKNIQYF. CDR3 coding DNA: TGTGCCAGTAAATGTTTGCGGGCCCCGACCAAAAACATTCAGTACTTC. Filled out from reference TRBV19 and TRBJ2-4, the complete variable domain reads DGGITQSPKYLFRKEGQNVTLSCEQNLNHDAMYWYRQDPGQGLRLIYYSQIVNDFQKGDIAEGYSVSREKKESFPLTVTSAQKNPTAFYLCASKCLRAPTKNIQYFGAGTRLSVL.

This sequence joins TRBV28 and TRBJ1-2; no definite D call. V lost 2 bases and J 8 bases, leaving 12 bases between the germline ends. The CDR3 extends over 13 amino acids. CDR1 is MDHEN, CDR2 SYDVKM, per germline. CDR3 residues: CASSLPAGEGYTF. As DNA, the CDR3 is TGTGCCAGCAGTTTACCCGCGGGTGAGGGCTACACCTTC.

Only one count was recorded for this clone. The chain recombines TRBV6-6 with TRBJ2-3; 9 bases fit TRBD2. V lost 5 bases to trimming and J lost 4 bases; unmatched junction nucleotides: 13. The CDR3 sequence is 17 residues long. CDR1 and CDR2 from the germline V gene are MNHNY and SVGAGI (reference sequence). The CDR3 nucleotides are TGTGCCAGCAGTCCACGGTCGGCTAGCGGGACGTCAGATACGCAGTATTTT. Encoded protein: CASSPRSASGTSDTQYF.

This chain connects TRBV5-1 to TRBJ2-7, with 7 bases lining up with TRBD1. CDR3 size: 16 residues. Germline V lookup: CDR1 SGHRS, CDR2 YFSETQ. V dropped 0 bases and J dropped 2; count of bases not matched to a gene: 8. Here the CDR3 reads CASSLAKGTATYEQYF. The CDR3, as DNA: TGCGCCAGCAGCTTGGCCAAGGGGACAGCTACCTACGAGCAGTACTTC.